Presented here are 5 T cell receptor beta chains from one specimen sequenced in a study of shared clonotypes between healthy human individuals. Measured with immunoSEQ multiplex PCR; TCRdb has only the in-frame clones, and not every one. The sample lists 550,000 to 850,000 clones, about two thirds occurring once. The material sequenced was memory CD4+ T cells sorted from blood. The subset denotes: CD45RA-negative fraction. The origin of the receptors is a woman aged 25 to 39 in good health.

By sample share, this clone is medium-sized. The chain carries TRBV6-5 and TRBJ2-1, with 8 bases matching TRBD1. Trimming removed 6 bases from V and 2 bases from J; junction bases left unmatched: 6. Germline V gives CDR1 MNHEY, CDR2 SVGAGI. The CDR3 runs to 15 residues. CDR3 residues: CASSRTGNPYNEQFF. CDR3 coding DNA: TGTGCCAGCAGCCGGACAGGGAACCCCTACAATGAGCAGTTCTTC.

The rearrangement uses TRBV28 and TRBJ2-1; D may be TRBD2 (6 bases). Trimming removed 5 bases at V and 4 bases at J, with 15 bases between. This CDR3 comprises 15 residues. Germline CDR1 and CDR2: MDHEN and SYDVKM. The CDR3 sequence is CASSVGGLTYNEQFF. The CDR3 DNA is TGTGCCAGCAGTGTCGGGGGACTCACTTACAATGAGCAGTTCTTC.

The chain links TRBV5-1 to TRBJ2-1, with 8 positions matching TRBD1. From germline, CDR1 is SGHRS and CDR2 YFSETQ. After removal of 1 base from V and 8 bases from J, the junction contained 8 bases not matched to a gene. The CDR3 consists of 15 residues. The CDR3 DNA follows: TGCGCCAGCAGCTTGAGACAGGGGAGGTACTATGAGCAGTTCTTC. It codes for CASSLRQGRYYEQFF.

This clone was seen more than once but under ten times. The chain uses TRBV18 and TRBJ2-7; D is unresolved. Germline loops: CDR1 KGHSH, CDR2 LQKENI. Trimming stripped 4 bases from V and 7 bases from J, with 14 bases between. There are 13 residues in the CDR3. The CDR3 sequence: CASSLVHLGEQYF. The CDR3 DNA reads TGTGCCAGCTCACTGGTCCATCTCGGGGAGCAGTACTTC.

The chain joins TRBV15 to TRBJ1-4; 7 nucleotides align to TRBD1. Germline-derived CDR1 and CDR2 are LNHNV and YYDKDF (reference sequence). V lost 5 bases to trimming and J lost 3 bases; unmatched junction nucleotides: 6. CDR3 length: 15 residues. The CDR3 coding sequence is TGTGCCACCAGCGACCCCCAGGGGGCTAATGAAAAACTGTTTTTT. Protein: CATSDPQGANEKLFF.